The clone carrying this TCR beta chain was detected only a few times. The study reverse transcribed the entire isolated RNA, so it sequenced expressed TCRB transcripts. Sequencing used immunoSEQ multiplex PCR; TCRdb keeps in-frame clones, though not all of them. In the table there are 300,000 or so clones, approximately 8.2% of which are singletons. Germline V gives CDR1 MNHEY, CDR2 SMNVEV (reference sequence). Trimming shortened V by 2 bases and J by 4 bases, and 18 bases separated the two germline ends. The length of the CDR3 is 17 residues. This record belongs to a study of beta chain features in type 1 diabetes.

This clonotype originated in a young woman in good health. The chain carries TRBV27 and TRBJ1-3; weak D call: TRBD1 (6 bases). The sequenced material came from central memory CD4+ T cells from blood. Here the CDR3 DNA reads TGTGCCAGCAGTTTAGTAGCCCCTACAGGGCAAGGAAACACCATATATTTT. Translation gives CASSLVAPTGQGNTIYF.